This T cell receptor (beta chain) was recovered during a study of human thymus T cells. Here immunoSEQ multiplex PCR was the method, and the copy in TCRdb shows in-frame clones only, minus some. The sample shows under 95,000 clones, over 85% of them seen only once. Study-level results: Related research examined unrelated individuals and reported that their thymic repertoires overlapped highly.

Comment on this clone: Its antigen is unknown.

Resections from corrective heart surgery supplied the thymus tissue. V was cut by 3 bases and J by 3 bases, with 13 bases left in between. CDR3 length equals 14 residues. The V gene's germline CDR1 is SGDLS and CDR2 YYNGEE. This sequence originates from a girl under three years old with a congenital heart defect but otherwise immunologically healthy. The V and J genes are TRBV9 and TRBJ2-7, with D possibly being TRBD1 or TRBD2 (5 bases each). The sample was thymus tissue. CDR3: CASSARDHSYEQYF. Written as DNA, the CDR3 is TGTGCCAGCAGCGCCCGGGACCACAGCTACGAGCAGTACTTC.